This TCR beta chain stems from a study of OX40 agonist ivuxolimab in advanced cancers. Regarding the study as a whole: Relative to CD4+, CD8+ T cells held more expanded clones on average. Expanded peripheral T cells had an undetermined antigen specificity.

Assay: immunoSEQ multiplex PCR; the TCRdb copy retains only in-frame clones and omits some. The sample contains 20,000 to 30,000 clones, approximately 80% of which appear only once. This clone appeared a few times. What it recognizes is unknown. Germline-derived CDR1 and CDR2 are SEHNR and FQNEAQ (reference sequence). Trimming removed 7 bases from V and 7 bases from J, with 17 bases in between. The CDR3 runs 13 residues. Autoimmune disease history or systemic immunosuppression excluded patients. The clonotype comes from an adult with an advanced solid tumor such as melanoma, head and neck, liver or kidney cancer. The rearrangement uses TRBV7-9 and TRBJ2-7, with D perhaps being TRBD1 or TRBD2 (5 bases each). The specimen comprised CD4+ or CD8+ T cells sorted from blood, sampled in a trial of the OX40 agonist ivuxolimab. The CDR3 DNA sequence: TGTGCCAGCACCTCTTGGGGGTGGGGTGAGCAGTACTTC. Amino acids: CASTSWGWGEQYF.